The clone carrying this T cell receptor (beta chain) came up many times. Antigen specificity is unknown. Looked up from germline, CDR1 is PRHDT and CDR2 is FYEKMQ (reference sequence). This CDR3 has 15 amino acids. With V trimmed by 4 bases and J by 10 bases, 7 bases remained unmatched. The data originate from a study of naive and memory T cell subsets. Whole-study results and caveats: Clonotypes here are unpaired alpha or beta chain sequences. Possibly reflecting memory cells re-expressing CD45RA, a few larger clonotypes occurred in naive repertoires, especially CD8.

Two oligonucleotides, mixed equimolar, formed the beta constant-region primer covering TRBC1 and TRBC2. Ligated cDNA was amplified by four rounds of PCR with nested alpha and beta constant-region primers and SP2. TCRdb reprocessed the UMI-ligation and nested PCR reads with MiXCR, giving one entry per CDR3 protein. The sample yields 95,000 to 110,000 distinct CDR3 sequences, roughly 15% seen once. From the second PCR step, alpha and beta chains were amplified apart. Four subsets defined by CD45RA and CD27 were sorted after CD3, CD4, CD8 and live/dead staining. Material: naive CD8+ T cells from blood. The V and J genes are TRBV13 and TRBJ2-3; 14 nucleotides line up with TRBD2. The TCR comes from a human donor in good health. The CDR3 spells CASSSGLAGEVSQYF. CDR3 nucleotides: TGTGCCAGCAGCTCGGGACTAGCGGGAGAGGTTTCGCAGTATTTT.